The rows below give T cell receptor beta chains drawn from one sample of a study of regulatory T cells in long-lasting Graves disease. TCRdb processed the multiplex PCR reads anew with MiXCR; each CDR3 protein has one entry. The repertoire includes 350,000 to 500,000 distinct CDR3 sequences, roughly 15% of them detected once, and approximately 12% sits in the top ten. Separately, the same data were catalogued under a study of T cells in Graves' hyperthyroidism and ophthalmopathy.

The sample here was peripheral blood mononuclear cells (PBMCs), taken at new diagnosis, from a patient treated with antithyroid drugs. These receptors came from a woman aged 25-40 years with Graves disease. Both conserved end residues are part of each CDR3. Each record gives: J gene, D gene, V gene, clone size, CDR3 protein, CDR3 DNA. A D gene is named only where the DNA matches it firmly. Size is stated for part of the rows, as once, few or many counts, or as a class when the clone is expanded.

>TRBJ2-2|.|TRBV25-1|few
CASSDRDITGELFF
TGTGCCAGCAGTGATCGGGACATTACCGGGGAGCTGTTTTTT
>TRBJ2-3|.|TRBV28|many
CASSFVDTQYF
TGTGCCAGCAGTTTTGTTGATACGCAGTATTTT
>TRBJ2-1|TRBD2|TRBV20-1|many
CSARDGRAWNEQFF
TGCAGTGCTAGGGACGGGAGGGCCTGGAATGAGCAGTTCTTC
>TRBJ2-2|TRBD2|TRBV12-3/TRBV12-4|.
CASSLGTSTGELFF
TGTGCCAGCAGTTTAGGGACTAGCACCGGGGAGCTGTTTTTT
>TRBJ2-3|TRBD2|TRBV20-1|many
CSAGGLAGETDTQYF
TGCAGTGCGGGGGGGTTAGCGGGAGAAACAGATACGCAGTATTTT
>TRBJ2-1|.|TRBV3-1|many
CASSQGEGNEQFF
TGTGCCAGCAGCCAGGGCGAGGGGAATGAGCAGTTCTTC
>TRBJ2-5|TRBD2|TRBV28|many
CASSVAGLAGRDF
TGTGCCAGCAGTGTCGCGGGACTAGCGGGCCGGGACTTC
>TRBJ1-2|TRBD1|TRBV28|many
CASSFGQGAYGYTF
TGTGCCAGCAGTTTCGGACAGGGGGCATATGGCTACACCTTC
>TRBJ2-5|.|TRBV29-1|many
CSADTSREAQYF
TGCAGCGCTGATACCAGCAGGGAGGCCCAGTACTTC
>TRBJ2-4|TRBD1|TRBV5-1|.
CASSLVGQGRAKNIQYF
TGCGCCAGCAGCTTGGTGGGACAGGGACGTGCCAAAAACATTCAGTACTTC
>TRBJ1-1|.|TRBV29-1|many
CSVVRHTEAFF
TGCAGCGTTGTCAGGCACACTGAAGCTTTCTTT